This T cell receptor beta chain emerged from a study of T cell responses to AZD1222 COVID-19 vaccine. General study results and limits: Variant regions that are unmutated are reportedly the target of nearly half of spike-specific TCRs. Clonal diversity was possibly underestimated, and white British individuals and females predominated among donors. Two AZD1222 doses significantly raised spike-specific TCR breadth and depth over controls.

V was pared by 3 bases and J by 8 bases, with 26 bases between. Germline CDR1 and CDR2: SGDLS and YYNGEE. CDR3 length equals 17 residues. The assay was immunoSEQ multiplex PCR, and TCRdb's table has in-frame clones only and misses some. The table has thousands of clones, about 88% seen once. A remark on this clone: The antigen is unknown.

This sequence joins TRBV9 and TRBJ1-2; possibly TRBD1 for D (5 bases). The material sequenced was peripheral blood, taken 28 days after the second AZD1222 dose. This sequence was found in an adult who received the AZD1222 COVID-19 vaccine. DNA for the CDR3: TGTGCCAGCAGCGGCGAGGGGTACGGGGGAATCCGCGGCGGCTACACCTTC. It translates to CASSGEGYGGIRGGYTF.